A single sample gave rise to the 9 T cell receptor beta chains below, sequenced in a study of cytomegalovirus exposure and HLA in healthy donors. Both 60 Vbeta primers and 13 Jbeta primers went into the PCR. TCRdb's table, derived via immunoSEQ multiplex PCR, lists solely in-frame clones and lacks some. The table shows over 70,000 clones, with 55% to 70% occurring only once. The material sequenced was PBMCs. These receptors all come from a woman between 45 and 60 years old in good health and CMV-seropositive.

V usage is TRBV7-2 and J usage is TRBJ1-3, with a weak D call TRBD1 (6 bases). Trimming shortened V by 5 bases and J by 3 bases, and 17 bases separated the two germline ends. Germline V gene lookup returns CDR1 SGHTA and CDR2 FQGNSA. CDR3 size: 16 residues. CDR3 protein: CASSTTQGLGGNTIYF. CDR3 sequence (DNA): TGTGCCAGCAGCACTACACAGGGATTGGGTGGAAACACCATATATTTT. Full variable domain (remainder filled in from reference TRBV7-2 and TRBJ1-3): GAGVSQSPSNKVTEKGKDVELRCDPISGHTALYWYRQSLGQGLEFLIYFQGNSAPDKSGLPSDRFSAERTGGSVSTLTIQRTQQEDSAVYLCASSTTQGLGGNTIYFGEGSWLTVV.

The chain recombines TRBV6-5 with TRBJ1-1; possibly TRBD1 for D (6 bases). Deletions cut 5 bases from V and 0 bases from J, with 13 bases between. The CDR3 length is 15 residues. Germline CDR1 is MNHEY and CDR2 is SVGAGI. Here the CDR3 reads CASSHRVALNTEAFF. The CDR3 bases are TGTGCCAGCAGTCACAGGGTCGCTTTGAACACTGAAGCTTTCTTT.

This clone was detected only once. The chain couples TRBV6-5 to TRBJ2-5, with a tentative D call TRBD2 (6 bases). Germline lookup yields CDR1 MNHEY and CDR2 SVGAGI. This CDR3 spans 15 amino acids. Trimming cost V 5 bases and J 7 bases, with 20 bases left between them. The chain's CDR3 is CASSPSGGTRSTQYF. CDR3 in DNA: TGTGCCAGCAGTCCCTCCGGCGGGACCCGATCGACCCAGTACTTC.

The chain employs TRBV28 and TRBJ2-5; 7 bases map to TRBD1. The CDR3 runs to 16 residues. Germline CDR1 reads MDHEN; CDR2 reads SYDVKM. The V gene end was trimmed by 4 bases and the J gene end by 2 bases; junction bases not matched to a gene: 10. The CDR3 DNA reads TGTGCCAGCAGTTCCCTAGGGGGCAGGACACAAGAGACCCAGTACTTC. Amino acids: CASSSLGGRTQETQYF.

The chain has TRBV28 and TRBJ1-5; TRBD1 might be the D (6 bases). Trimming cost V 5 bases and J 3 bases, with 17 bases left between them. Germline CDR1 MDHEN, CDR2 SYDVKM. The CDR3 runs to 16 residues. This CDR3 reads CASSKWGGADNQPQHF. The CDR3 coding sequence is TGTGCCAGCAGTAAATGGGGGGGGGCCGACAATCAGCCCCAGCATTTT.

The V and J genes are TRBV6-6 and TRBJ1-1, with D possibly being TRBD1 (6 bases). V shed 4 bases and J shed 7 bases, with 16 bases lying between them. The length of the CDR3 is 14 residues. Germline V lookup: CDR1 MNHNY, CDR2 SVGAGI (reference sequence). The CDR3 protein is CASSSGGNLFEAFF. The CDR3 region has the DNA TGTGCCAGCAGTTCGGGGGGCAATCTGTTTGAAGCTTTCTTT.

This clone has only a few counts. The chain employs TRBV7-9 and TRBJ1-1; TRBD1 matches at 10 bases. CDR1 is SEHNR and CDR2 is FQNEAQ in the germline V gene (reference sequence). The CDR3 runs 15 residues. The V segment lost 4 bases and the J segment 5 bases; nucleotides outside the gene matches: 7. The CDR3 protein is CASSSPDRGRTEAFF. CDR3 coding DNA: TGTGCCAGCAGCTCCCCTGACAGGGGGCGGACTGAAGCTTTCTTT.

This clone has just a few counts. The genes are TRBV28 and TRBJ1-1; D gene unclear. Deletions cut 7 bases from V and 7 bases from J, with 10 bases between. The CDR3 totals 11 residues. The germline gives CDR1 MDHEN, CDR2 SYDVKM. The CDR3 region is CASTRELEAFF. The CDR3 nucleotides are TGTGCCAGCACCCGGGAACTTGAAGCTTTCTTT.

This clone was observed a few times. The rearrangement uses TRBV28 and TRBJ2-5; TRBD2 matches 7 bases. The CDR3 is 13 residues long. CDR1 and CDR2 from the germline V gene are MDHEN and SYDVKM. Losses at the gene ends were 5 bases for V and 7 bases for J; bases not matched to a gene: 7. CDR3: CASSPRGKGTQYF. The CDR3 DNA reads TGTGCCAGCAGTCCGCGGGGGAAAGGGACCCAGTACTTC.